This T cell receptor (beta chain) originates from a study of T cell repertoires in cytomegalovirus infection. Background on the study: Matching HLA type and CMV infection were both indicated by public TCR beta signatures.

Trimming cost V 5 bases and J 5 bases; bases outside gene matches: 5. The CDR3 spans 14 residues. CDR1 PRHDT and CDR2 FYEKMQ come from the germline V gene (reference sequence). TCRdb reanalysed the reads using MiXCR and keeps one entry per CDR3 protein. The data show 900,000 to 950,000 distinct CDR3 sequences, with approximately 30% seen just once and 10% to 15% held by the top ten. Of note for this clonotype: Its cognate antigen is unknown.

Study-wide results and limits: In two of eight donors, the top clonotype was HLA-C-restricted CMV-specific. Cumulative frequency (of public TCR beta family members) identified carriers of CMV plus the relevant HLA.

This specimen consisted of cultured CD8+ T cells from PBMCs, obtained from culture after CMV antigen stimulation. This chain uses TRBV13 with TRBJ2-5; 10 bases are a match to TRBD1. This receptor was identified in a human donor in good health (CMV status not recorded). Some clones in this sample may be carry-over from other donors' samples. The CDR3: CASSRPDRGETQYF. The CDR3 DNA sequence: TGTGCCAGCAGCCGCCCGGACAGGGGGGAGACCCAGTACTTC.